This TCR beta chain was captured by sequencing in a study of blood T cell repertoires in COVID-19. The wider study: Acute and convalescent COVID-19 samples came from the United States, Italy and Spain.

Germline CDR1 reads SGHTS; CDR2 reads YDEGEE. This CDR3 is 15 amino acids long. Unmatched junction bases numbered 10, after V lost 5 bases and J lost 10 bases. How the authors handled the data: Scientists estimated how many nucleated cells there were by amplifying reference gene primers. Profiling relied on immunoSEQ multiplex PCR, and the TCRdb table lists in-frame clones only, not all of them. The D gene and trimming were derived from the DNA, and the V and J assignments and clone size from that table. The data hold about 140,000 clones, with around nine tenths observed a single time. The sequenced sample consisted of peripheral blood. The rearrangement uses TRBV5-8 and TRBJ1-6; the match to TRBD1 covers 9 bases. This receptor was identified in a man between 60 and 75 years old with active or convalescent COVID-19. The CDR3 protein is CASSVLGQGRSPLHF. DNA of the CDR3: TGTGCCAGCAGTGTGCTGGGACAGGGAAGATCACCCCTCCACTTT.